These 15 T cell receptor beta chains were all obtained from the same sample, sequenced in a study of T cells in Graves' hyperthyroidism and ophthalmopathy. The TCR beta CDR3 regions underwent amplification using RNA transcripts as the source. First-round RT-PCR targeting the TCR CDR3 was performed with the HTBI primer set. In TCRdb, the multiplex PCR reads were re-called with MiXCR into one record per CDR3 protein. This table has around 580,000 distinct CDR3 sequences, over 15% appearing once. Sequencing input: blood. Receptor source: a woman aged 18-29 years with Graves' hyperthyroidism.

This clonotype was found a few times. V usage is TRBV27 and J usage is TRBJ2-2, with D perhaps being TRBD1 or TRBD2 (5 bases each). Germline values: CDR1 MNHEY, CDR2 SMNVEV (reference sequence). This CDR3 comprises 16 residues. The V end lost 3 bases, the J end lost 0 bases, and 11 bases lay between the germline ends. The CDR3 loop reads CASSFDGDANTGELFF. CDR3 DNA sequence: TGTGCCAGCAGTTTTGACGGGGACGCGAACACCGGGGAGCTGTTTTTT.

The chain combines TRBV3-1 with TRBJ2-1; the match to TRBD2 covers 7 bases. The germline V gene has CDR1 LGHDT and CDR2 YNNKEL (reference sequence). The CDR3 length is 15 residues. J was trimmed by 6 bases and V by 5 bases; bases with no gene match: 10. The CDR3 loop reads CASSDSSGRINEQFF. The DNA for the CDR3 is TGTGCCAGCAGCGACTCTAGCGGACGGATCAATGAGCAGTTCTTC.

The chain combines TRBV7-9 with TRBJ2-5; D gene unclear. The CDR3 loop spans 14 amino acids. The germline V gene has CDR1 SEHNR and CDR2 FQNEAQ (reference sequence). Trimming left V 5 bases short and J 2 bases short, with 12 bases between. The CDR3 spells CASSPLFGQETQYF. CDR3 nucleotide sequence: TGTGCCAGCAGCCCCCTCTTCGGACAAGAGACCCAGTACTTC.

In its sample, this clonotype was seen a few times. This chain links TRBV4-1 with TRBJ1-1; TRBD1 agrees at 7 bases. Germline V CDR1 and CDR2: MGHRA, YSYEKL. CDR3 length: 12 residues. V gave up 3 bases and J gave up 7 bases; unmatched junction bases: 2. This CDR3 is CASSHDRDEAFF. The CDR3, as DNA: TGCGCCAGCAGCCACGACAGGGATGAAGCTTTCTTT.

This clonotype was recorded at least ten times. The chain couples TRBV12-3 or TRBV12-4 to TRBJ1-1; D gene unclear. This CDR3 is built from 14 residues. The ends were cut back, 3 bases at V and 5 bases at J, with 13 bases in the middle. The CDR3 bases are TGTGCCAGCAGTTTCGCAGGTATGGGGACTGAAGCTTTCTTT. Residues: CASSFAGMGTEAFF.

This clonotype was detected many times. The chain has TRBV20-1 and TRBJ1-4; possibly TRBD1 for D (5 bases). CDR1 is DFQATT, CDR2 SNEGSKA, per germline (reference sequence). The CDR3 is 14 amino acids. Trimming shortened V by 0 bases and J by 8 bases, and 13 bases separated the two germline ends. CDR3 amino acids: CSAREEERGEKLFF. In nucleotides, the CDR3 is TGCAGTGCTAGAGAGGAGGAACGGGGGGAAAAACTGTTTTTT.

This clonotype was picked up a small number of times. V usage is TRBV6-1 and J usage is TRBJ2-3, with 8 bases identical to TRBD2. The length of the CDR3 is 15 residues. Germline assignment: CDR1 MNHNS and CDR2 SASEGT. Trimming removed 3 bases from V and 5 bases from J; junction bases left unmatched: 7. The CDR3 region is CASSDLAGGQDTQYF. CDR3 nucleotides: TGTGCCAGCAGTGACCTTGCGGGGGGACAAGATACGCAGTATTTT.

The rearrangement joins TRBV7-9 to TRBJ2-5; D may be TRBD1 (5 bases). The CDR3 is 14 amino acids. The ends were cut back, 4 bases at V and 1 base at J, with 10 bases in the middle. The germline gives CDR1 SEHNR, CDR2 FQNEAQ (reference sequence). The CDR3: CASSSRQRQETQYF. The CDR3 region has the DNA TGTGCCAGCAGCTCCCGACAGCGCCAAGAGACCCAGTACTTC.

This clonotype was counted at least ten times. The chain carries TRBV7-2 and TRBJ2-5; perhaps TRBD2 as D (5 bases). Germline assignment: CDR1 SGHTA and CDR2 FQGNSA. The V and J ends lost 2 bases and 4 bases respectively, with 11 bases between them. This CDR3 has 14 residues. CDR3 in DNA: TGTGCCAGCAGCTTATACGGGGTGAGAGAGACCCAGTACTTC. The encoded protein is CASSLYGVRETQYF.

This clonotype appeared many times. The chain recombines TRBV27 with TRBJ1-4, with 8 nucleotides matching TRBD1. V trimming: 3 bases; J trimming: 8 bases; junction bases outside the gene matches: 14. Germline CDR1 MNHEY, CDR2 SMNVEV (reference sequence). The CDR3 extends over 17 amino acids. The CDR3 DNA is TGTGCCAGCAGTTTCGAAGGGCAGGGGGCGAGAGAAGAAAAACTGTTTTTT. It translates to CASSFEGQGAREEKLFF. Full variable domain (remainder filled in from reference TRBV27 and TRBJ1-4): EAQVTQNPRYLITVTGKKLTVTCSQNMNHEYMSWYRQDPGLGLRQIYYSMNVEVTDKGDVPEGYKVSRKEKRNFPLILESPSPNQTSLYFCASSFEGQGAREEKLFFGSGTQLSVL.

The rearrangement joins TRBV2 to TRBJ2-7, with D uncertain. Between the trimmed V and J ends, which lost 4 bases and 6 bases, there was a span of 16 bases. In germline, CDR1 is SNHLY, CDR2 FYNNEI. The CDR3 covers 14 residues. CDR3 sequence: CASSGVAESGEQYF. In nucleotides, the CDR3 is TGTGCCAGCAGTGGGGTCGCCGAATCCGGCGAGCAGTACTTC.

This clonotype was counted a few times. This chain connects TRBV4-3 to TRBJ1-1; D not certain. The ends were cut back, 0 bases at V and 6 bases at J, with 11 bases in the middle. The germline V gene encodes CDR1 LGHNA and CDR2 YSLEER. The CDR3 contains 14 residues. CDR3 residues: CASSQDFVGAEAFF. In DNA, the CDR3 is TGCGCCAGCAGCCAAGATTTCGTGGGAGCTGAAGCTTTCTTT.

The chain joins TRBV29-1 to TRBJ1-1; possibly TRBD1 for D (5 bases). Trimming took 6 bases from V and 0 from J, leaving 8 bases between them. CDR1 and CDR2 from the germline V gene are SQVTM and ANQGSEA. The CDR3 is made up of 12 amino acids. DNA of the CDR3: TGCAGCGTGGAACAGGTGAACACTGAAGCTTTCTTT. As protein: CSVEQVNTEAFF.

This clonotype occurred many times. The genes are TRBV28 and TRBJ1-4; 7 nucleotides align to TRBD1. The CDR3 totals 14 residues. Per germline, CDR1 MDHEN and CDR2 SYDVKM. The J segment lost 4 bases and the V segment lost 6 bases, leaving 5 bases of the junction unmatched. CDR3 sequence reads: CASRTGQLNEKLFF. The CDR3 DNA follows: TGTGCCAGCAGGACGGGACAGCTTAATGAAAAACTGTTTTTT.

This clonotype was detected many times. V usage is TRBV28 and J usage is TRBJ2-1, with a tentative D call TRBD2 (5 bases). The germline V gene has CDR1 MDHEN and CDR2 SYDVKM. V dropped 3 bases and J dropped 3 bases, with 18 bases sitting between them. The CDR3 covers 17 residues. The CDR3 sequence: CASSLARSASGYNEQFF. CDR3 nucleotide sequence: TGTGCCAGCAGTTTGGCCCGTAGCGCGAGTGGCTACAATGAGCAGTTCTTC.